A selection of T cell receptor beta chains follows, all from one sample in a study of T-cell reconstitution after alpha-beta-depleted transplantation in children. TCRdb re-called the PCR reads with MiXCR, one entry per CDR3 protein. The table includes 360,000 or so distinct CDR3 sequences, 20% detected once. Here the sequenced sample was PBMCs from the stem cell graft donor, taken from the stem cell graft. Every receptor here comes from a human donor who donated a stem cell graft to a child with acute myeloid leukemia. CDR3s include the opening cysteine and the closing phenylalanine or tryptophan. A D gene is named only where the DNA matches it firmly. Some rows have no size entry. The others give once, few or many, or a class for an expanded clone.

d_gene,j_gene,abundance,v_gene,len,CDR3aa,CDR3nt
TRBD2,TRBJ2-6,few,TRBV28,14,CASMGGVGANVLTF,TGTGCCAGCATGGGAGGGGTGGGGGCCAACGTCCTGACTTTC
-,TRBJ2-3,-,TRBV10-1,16,CASSAAWDQGTDTQYF,TGCGCCAGCAGTGCGGCCTGGGACCAGGGCACAGATACGCAGTATTTT
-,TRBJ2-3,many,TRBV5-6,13,CASRVTGTDTQYF,TGTGCCAGCCGGGTCACAGGGACAGATACGCAGTATTTT
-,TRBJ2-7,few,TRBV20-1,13,CSANSQENYEQYF,TGCAGTGCAAATTCTCAGGAGAACTACGAGCAGTACTTC
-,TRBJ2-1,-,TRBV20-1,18,CSARGDRRGTPSWNEQFF,TGCAGTGCTAGAGGGGACCGTCGGGGGACACCCTCTTGGAATGAGCAGTTCTTC
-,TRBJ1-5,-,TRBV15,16,CATSVGGGGGNQPQHF,TGTGCCACCAGCGTGGGGGGCGGAGGTGGCAATCAGCCCCAGCATTTT
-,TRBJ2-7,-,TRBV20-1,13,CSARKPDRLEQYF,TGCAGTGCCCGCAAGCCTGACCGTCTCGAGCAGTACTTC
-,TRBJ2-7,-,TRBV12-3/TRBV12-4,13,CASSLIPGFEQYF,TGTGCCAGCAGTTTAATCCCAGGGTTCGAGCAGTACTTC
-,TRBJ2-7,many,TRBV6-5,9,CASSYSTAF,TGTGCCAGCAGTTACTCGACCGCATTC
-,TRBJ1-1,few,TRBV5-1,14,CASSLGGSYTEAFF,TGCGCCAGCAGCTTGGGAGGTTCGTACACTGAAGCTTTCTTT
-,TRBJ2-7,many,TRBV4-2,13,CASSQDDLGEQYF,TGTGCCAGCAGCCAAGATGATTTGGGCGAGCAGTACTTC
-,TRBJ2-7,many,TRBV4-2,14,CASSQEGSPREQYF,TGTGCCAGCAGCCAAGAAGGTAGTCCGCGCGAGCAGTACTTC
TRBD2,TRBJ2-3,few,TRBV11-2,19,CASSLGGLAGGVGEDTQYF,TGTGCCAGCAGCTTAGGGGGACTAGCGGGAGGGGTTGGTGAAGATACGCAGTATTTT
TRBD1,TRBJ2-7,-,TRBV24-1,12,CATSDRQGEQYF,TGTGCCACCAGTGATCGACAGGGCGAGCAGTACTTC
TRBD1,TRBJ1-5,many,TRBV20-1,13,CSAKGQISQPQHF,TGCAGTGCTAAGGGACAGATCAGTCAGCCCCAGCATTTT
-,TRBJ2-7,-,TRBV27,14,CASSLSGATNEQYF,TGTGCCAGCAGTTTATCTGGCGCTACAAACGAGCAGTACTTC
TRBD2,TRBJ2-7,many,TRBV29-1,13,CSVLAGGPLEQYF,TGCAGCGTCCTAGCGGGGGGCCCCCTGGAGCAGTACTTC
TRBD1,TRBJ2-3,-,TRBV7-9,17,CASSLELGQGATDTQYF,TGTGCCAGCAGCTTAGAGTTGGGACAGGGAGCCACAGATACGCAGTATTTT
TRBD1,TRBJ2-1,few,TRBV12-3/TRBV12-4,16,CASRRGQGAGSSEQFF,TGTGCCAGCAGGAGAGGCCAGGGGGCAGGGAGTTCGGAGCAGTTCTTC
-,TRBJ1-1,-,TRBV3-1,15,CASSQRAVLNTEAFF,TGTGCCAGCAGCCAGCGGGCAGTACTGAACACTGAAGCTTTCTTT
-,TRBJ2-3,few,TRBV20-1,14,CSASTGTGTDTQYF,TGCAGTGCTAGTACCGGGACGGGCACAGATACGCAGTATTTT
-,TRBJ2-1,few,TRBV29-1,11,CSVVEGYEQFF,TGCAGCGTTGTGGAAGGTTACGAGCAGTTCTTC
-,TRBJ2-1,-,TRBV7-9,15,CASSLPVKSYNEQFF,TGTGCCAGCAGCTTGCCAGTAAAGTCCTACAATGAGCAGTTCTTC
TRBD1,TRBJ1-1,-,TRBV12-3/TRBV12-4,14,CASTLDRGRTEAFF,TGTGCCAGCACCCTGGACAGGGGGCGGACTGAAGCTTTCTTT
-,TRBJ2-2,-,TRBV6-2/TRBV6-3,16,CASRTPNWGNTGELFF,TGTGCCAGCAGAACCCCAAACTGGGGGAACACCGGGGAGCTGTTTTTT
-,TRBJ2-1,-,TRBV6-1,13,CASSGDYYNEQFF,TGTGCCAGCAGTGGTGATTACTACAATGAGCAGTTCTTC
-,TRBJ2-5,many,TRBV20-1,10,CSAQGEAQYF,TGCAGTGCCCAAGGGGAGGCCCAGTACTTC
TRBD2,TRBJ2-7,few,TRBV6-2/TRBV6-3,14,CASSYGTSSYEQYF,TGTGCCAGCAGTTACGGGACTAGCTCCTACGAGCAGTACTTC
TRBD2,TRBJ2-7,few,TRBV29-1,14,CSVESSGRTYEQYF,TGCAGCGTTGAAAGTAGCGGGCGAACCTACGAGCAGTACTTC
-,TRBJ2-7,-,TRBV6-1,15,CASSEGTVVSYEQYF,TGTGCCAGCAGTGAGGGGACGGTGGTCTCCTACGAGCAGTACTTC
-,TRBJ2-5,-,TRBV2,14,CASSDYNLIGAQYF,TGTGCCAGCAGTGACTACAACCTGATTGGGGCCCAGTACTTC